This T cell receptor (beta chain) appears in the sequencing data of a study of T cell responses to AZD1222 COVID-19 vaccine. Sequenced by immunoSEQ multiplex PCR; TCRdb stores in-frame clones only, minus some. The sample yields some 180,000 clones, roughly 92% seen once. Trimming pared 6 bases from V and 10 bases from J, leaving 10 bases between. The CDR3 has 12 amino acids. General study findings and limits: The sample set comprised mostly white British donors with more females, and clonal diversity was possibly underestimated. Elevations in Spike-specific TCR breadth and depth followed administration of two AZD1222 doses. Spike-spanning, vaccine-associated CD4 TCRs were dominant at 160-218 and 743-854.

Concerning this clone: The antigen remains undetermined.

The receptor's source is an adult in good health. The V gene is TRBV12-3 or TRBV12-4, the J gene TRBJ1-6; D is undetermined. The specimen was peripheral blood, collected on day 0 of AZD1222 vaccination. The CDR3 DNA reads as TGTGCCAGCAGCCCCGGGGTATCACCCCTCCACTTT. As protein: CASSPGVSPLHF.